The 25 T cell receptor beta chains presented below share a single source sample, sequenced in a study of T cells after yellow fever vaccination. TCRdb recomputed calls from the 5' RACE reads with MiXCR, one row per CDR3 protein. This sample has 350,000 to 450,000 distinct CDR3 sequences; roughly a sixth occur once, and the top ten carry 15% to 20%. The material sequenced was PBMCs, taken before the yellow fever booster vaccination. Receptors originate from a man in his late teens or twenties who received the YFV17D yellow fever vaccine.

This clonotype turned up a few times. The chain uses TRBV20-1 and TRBJ2-7; D is unclear. V lost 0 bases and J lost 4, with 22 bases in between. This CDR3 has 17 amino acids. Germline V gives CDR1 DFQATT, CDR2 SNEGSKA (reference sequence). CDR3 in amino acids: CSARDRAAPTLGYEQYF. The CDR3 DNA sequence: TGCAGTGCTAGAGATAGGGCCGCCCCAACGCTAGGGTACGAGCAGTACTTC.

This clonotype was seen only a few times. The chain is built from TRBV12-3 or TRBV12-4 and TRBJ1-4; no definite D call. CDR3 length: 13 residues. V dropped 6 bases and J dropped 7 bases, with 12 bases sitting between them. The CDR3 here is CASRRPGVEKLFF. CDR3 bases: TGTGCCAGCAGACGTCCGGGAGTTGAAAAACTGTTTTTT.

The chain is built from TRBV6-5 and TRBJ2-2; weak D call: TRBD1 (5 bases). Germline lookup yields CDR1 MNHEY and CDR2 SVGAGI. The V end lost 4 bases, the J end lost 4 bases, and 13 bases lay between the germline ends. The CDR3 spans 15 residues. The CDR3 spells CASSSPRDSTGELFF. CDR3 nucleotide sequence: TGTGCCAGCAGTTCACCCAGGGATAGCACCGGGGAGCTGTTTTTT.

The chain couples TRBV5-6 to TRBJ2-7; D is uncertain. The V end lost 3 bases, the J end lost 0 bases, and 13 bases lay between the germline ends. Germline V gene data show CDR1 as SGHDT and CDR2 as YYEEEE. The CDR3 has 15 residues. CDR3 nucleotides: TGTGCCAGCAGCTCCGCGGCCCAAAGCTCCTACGAGCAGTACTTC. It is translated as CASSSAAQSSYEQYF.

This clonotype was detected only a few times. This chain links TRBV4-2 with TRBJ2-5; D is unresolved. The CDR3 extends over 16 amino acids. CDR1 is LGHNA, CDR2 YNFKEQ, per germline. The ends were cut back, 1 base at V and 5 bases at J, with 17 bases in the middle. CDR3 residues: CASSQVAGSGDETQYF. In nucleotides, the CDR3 is TGTGCCAGCAGCCAAGTTGCAGGCTCTGGAGACGAGACCCAGTACTTC.

There are a few counts of this clonotype. J is TRBJ1-2 and V is TRBV5-1, with D perhaps TRBD1 (6 bases). Germline values: CDR1 SGHRS, CDR2 YFSETQ. With 5 bases removed from V and 7 bases from J, the gap between germline ends came to 15 bases. CDR3 size: 13 residues. CDR3 region: CASRPRGEGGYTF. CDR3 coding DNA: TGCGCCAGCAGGCCCAGGGGAGAGGGTGGCTACACCTTC.

This clonotype was seen a handful of times. This sequence joins TRBV5-1 and TRBJ1-2; D unclear. CDR3 size: 16 residues. Trimming took off 2 bases at V and 5 bases at J, with 19 bases between the two ends. The germline V gene encodes CDR1 SGHRS and CDR2 YFSETQ. Here the CDR3 reads CASSLYGLTSIYGYTF. The DNA for the CDR3 is TGCGCCAGCAGCTTATATGGGCTTACGTCCATATATGGCTACACCTTC.

The chain joins TRBV6-2 or TRBV6-3 to TRBJ2-6, with 8 nucleotides matching TRBD1. The CDR3 runs 16 residues. The V segment lost 7 bases and the J segment 0 bases; nucleotides outside the gene matches: 5. Per the germline V gene, CDR1 is MNHEY and CDR2 is SVGEGT. CDR3: CASMDRVSSGANVLTF. DNA of the CDR3: TGTGCCAGCATGGACAGGGTGAGCTCTGGGGCCAACGTCCTGACTTTC.

The J gene is TRBJ2-2, the V gene TRBV7-3, with 9 bases fitting TRBD1. This CDR3 is 16 amino acids long. V shed 4 bases, J shed 5 bases, and the junction held 8 bases outside the gene matches. CDR1 is SGHTA and CDR2 is FQGTGA in the germline V gene. The CDR3 loop reads CASSSIGDRATGELFF. The CDR3, as DNA: TGTGCCAGCAGCTCTATCGGGGACAGGGCGACCGGGGAGCTGTTTTTT.

This clonotype was recorded at least ten times. This rearrangement joins TRBV25-1 to TRBJ2-3; 12 bases are a match to TRBD1. The CDR3 runs 15 residues. V lost 5 bases and J lost 4; bases outside the gene matches: 4. Germline V gene sequence: CDR1 MGHDK, CDR2 SYGVNS. Here the CDR3 reads CASSPGTGGPDTQYF. In DNA form, the CDR3 reads TGTGCCAGCAGTCCCGGGACAGGGGGCCCAGATACGCAGTATTTT.

This clonotype was detected only a few times. The chain is built from TRBV5-5 and TRBJ2-5, with D tentatively TRBD1 (7 bases). Germline CDR1 SGHKS, CDR2 YYEKEE (reference sequence). The CDR3 length is 14 residues. Trimming left V 4 bases short and J 5 bases short, with 15 bases between. In nucleotides, the CDR3 is TGTGCCAGCAGCGTCCAGGGGGGACGGGAGACCCAGTACTTC. Protein product: CASSVQGGRETQYF. The variable domain in full, completed from reference TRBV5-5 and TRBJ2-5, reads DAGVTQSPTHLIKTRGQQVTLRCSPISGHKSVSWYQQVLGQGPQFIFQYYEKEERGRGNFPDRFSARQFPNYSSELNVNALLLGDSALYLCASSVQGGRETQYFGPGTRLLVL.

In DNA form, the CDR3 reads TGCGCCAGCAGCCAAGAGGGGATCGGGAACTATGGCTACACCTTC. Amino acid sequence: CASSQEGIGNYGYTF. The genes are TRBV4-3 and TRBJ1-2; no reliable D call. This CDR3 is 15 amino acids long. The V gene's germline CDR1 is LGHNA and CDR2 YSLEER. Trimming removed 0 bases from V and 2 bases from J, with 10 bases in between.

This chain joins TRBV6-5 and TRBJ2-3, with 11 positions matching TRBD2. There are 15 residues in the CDR3. Trimming at V came to 5 bases and at J to 1 base, leaving 2 bases not matched to a gene. Germline V gene lookup returns CDR1 MNHEY and CDR2 SVGAGI. The CDR3 is CASSASGGRTDTQYF. CDR3 in DNA: TGTGCCAGCAGTGCTAGCGGGGGGCGCACAGATACGCAGTATTTT.

The gene calls are TRBV5-8 and TRBJ2-2, with 9 bases that match TRBD1. Germline CDR1 reads SGHTS; CDR2 reads YDEGEE. CDR3 length: 15 residues. J was trimmed by 1 base and V by 4 bases; bases with no gene match: 2. This CDR3 is CASSPDRGNTGELFF. The CDR3 nucleotides are TGTGCCAGCAGCCCGGACAGGGGGAACACCGGGGAGCTGTTTTTT.

The chain has TRBV4-3 and TRBJ1-5; no clear D gene. The CDR3 is made up of 13 amino acids. Germline loops: CDR1 LGHNA, CDR2 YSLEER. The V end lost 0 bases, the J end lost 7 bases, and 7 bases lay between the germline ends. CDR3 DNA: TGCGCCAGCAGCCAAGATTTCTCCCAGCCCCAGCATTTT. Translating gives CASSQDFSQPQHF.

The chain combines TRBV4-1 with TRBJ1-4, with no clear D. This CDR3 comprises 13 residues. Germline V gives CDR1 MGHRA, CDR2 YSYEKL. Trimming took off 0 bases at V and 7 bases at J, with 6 bases between the two ends. The CDR3 is CASSQEGIEKLFF. CDR3 DNA sequence: TGCGCCAGCAGCCAAGAGGGGATTGAAAAACTGTTTTTT.

The chain recombines TRBV7-2 with TRBJ1-3; D remains unclear. Trimming shortened V by 4 bases and J by 0 bases, and 10 bases separated the two germline ends. CDR3 size: 15 residues. CDR1 SGHTA and CDR2 FQGNSA come from the germline V gene. The CDR3 sequence is CASSSLTGSGNTIYF. The CDR3 DNA reads TGTGCCAGCAGCTCTCTGACGGGCTCTGGAAACACCATATATTTT.

V and J are TRBV7-9 and TRBJ2-3, with 7 bases fitting TRBD2. From germline, CDR1 is SEHNR and CDR2 FQNEAQ (reference sequence). This CDR3 spans 19 amino acids. Germline trimming cut 5 bases from V and 0 bases from J; bases unmatched to any gene: 17. The DNA of the CDR3 is TGTGCCAGCAGCGCGACCCCGGGGCACGGGACTACTAGCACAGATACGCAGTATTTT. Translating gives CASSATPGHGTTSTDTQYF.

This clonotype was recorded a few times. V is TRBV18 and J is TRBJ2-5; 7 nucleotides line up with TRBD2. This CDR3 spans 14 amino acids. Looked up from germline, CDR1 is KGHSH and CDR2 is LQKENI. The trim removed 0 bases at V and 4 bases at J, leaving 2 bases unmatched. The CDR3 DNA follows: TGTGCCAGCTCACCACCAGCGGGGACAGAGACCCAGTACTTC. Protein product: CASSPPAGTETQYF.

The chain combines TRBV7-2 with TRBJ1-3; D is possibly TRBD1 (5 bases). Between the trimmed V and J ends, which lost 4 bases and 9 bases, there was a span of 16 bases. The CDR3 runs to 14 residues. Germline assignment: CDR1 SGHTA and CDR2 FQGNSA. Here the CDR3 DNA reads TGTGCCAGCAGCTGGGACTCCGGCGGGGGCACCATATATTTT. Translating it yields CASSWDSGGGTIYF.

The chain links TRBV27 to TRBJ2-7; D call uncertain. Germline lookup yields CDR1 MNHEY and CDR2 SMNVEV (reference sequence). This CDR3 comprises 12 residues. The ends were cut back, 7 bases at V and 2 bases at J, with 9 bases in the middle. CDR3 in amino acids: CASTSKTYEQYF. CDR3 sequence (DNA): TGTGCCAGCACCTCCAAAACCTACGAGCAGTACTTC.

This clonotype was picked up a small number of times. The chain recombines TRBV19 with TRBJ2-7; unclear D gene. There are 14 residues in the CDR3. Germline assignment: CDR1 LNHDA and CDR2 SQIVND (reference sequence). Trimming stripped 3 bases from V and 0 bases from J, with 9 bases between. This CDR3 is CASSMYGSSYEQYF. The CDR3 bases are TGTGCCAGTAGTATGTATGGCAGCTCCTACGAGCAGTACTTC.

This clonotype was counted a few times. The chain has TRBV10-2 and TRBJ1-5; maybe TRBD1 (5 bases). Trimming took off 2 bases at V and 4 bases at J, with 9 bases between the two ends. The CDR3 spans 14 residues. The germline gives CDR1 WSHSY, CDR2 SAAADI. CDR3 bases: TGCGCCAGCAGTGAGCGGGGGAGGAATCAGCCCCAGCATTTT. Amino acids: CASSERGRNQPQHF.

This clonotype was found a few times. As DNA, the CDR3 is TGTGCCAGCAGCCGTGGGTATCCCGGGGAGCTGTTTTTT. It codes for CASSRGYPGELFF. V is TRBV11-2 and J is TRBJ2-2; D unclear. The germline V and J ends were trimmed by 5 bases and 6 bases, with 10 bases remaining between them. CDR3 length: 13 amino acids. CDR1 is SGHAT, CDR2 FQNNGV, per germline.

The chain employs TRBV7-9 and TRBJ1-1, with unresolved D. V was cut by 6 bases and J by 0 bases, with 11 bases left in between. This CDR3 is built from 14 residues. Germline V gene sequence: CDR1 SEHNR, CDR2 FQNEAQ (reference sequence). The DNA of the CDR3 is TGTGCCAGCAGTCTCAGGACGGTGAACACTGAAGCTTTCTTT. Amino acid sequence: CASSLRTVNTEAFF.